A selection of T cell receptor beta chains follows, all from one sample in a study of T cells in Graves' hyperthyroidism and ophthalmopathy. TCRdb used MiXCR to reprocess the multiplex PCR reads, holding one entry per CDR3 protein. The sample yields approximately 560,000 distinct CDR3 sequences, approximately 15% seen once. The sample comprised blood. These receptor sequences come from a woman in her twenties or thirties with Graves' hyperthyroidism. CDR3s include the opening cysteine and the closing phenylalanine or tryptophan. Fields, in order: clone size, V gene, D gene, J gene, CDR3 protein, CDR3 DNA. A D gene is named only where the DNA matches it firmly. Clone size appears in some rows only: once, few, many, or a class for an expanded clone.

.	TRBV18	.	TRBJ2-7	CASSPTRVFSYEQYF	TGTGCCAGCTCACCTACGAGGGTCTTCTCCTACGAGCAGTACTTC
.	TRBV28	.	TRBJ2-3	CASSFDKRIDTQYF	TGTGCCAGCAGTTTCGACAAACGCATAGATACGCAGTATTTT
.	TRBV27	TRBD2	TRBJ2-7	CASRGGYGWQYF	TGTGCCAGCAGGGGAGGGTATGGGTGGCAGTACTTC
.	TRBV18	.	TRBJ2-3	CASSPAGLTDTQYF	TGTGCCAGCTCACCTGCGGGGCTCACAGATACGCAGTATTTT
.	TRBV19	.	TRBJ2-4	CASSPPGLHIQYF	TGTGCCAGTAGTCCCCCGGGCTTACACATTCAGTACTTC
many	TRBV30	.	TRBJ1-3	CAWSVGGGKAGNTIYF	TGTGCCTGGAGTGTAGGTGGGGGCAAAGCTGGAAACACCATATATTTT
.	TRBV4-3	.	TRBJ1-2	CASSQEETAGGYGYTF	TGCGCCAGCAGCCAAGAGGAGACGGCTGGCGGCTATGGCTACACCTTC
.	TRBV27	.	TRBJ2-7	CASIGASEQYF	TGTGCCAGCATTGGGGCCTCCGAGCAGTACTTC
many	TRBV20-1	.	TRBJ2-1	CSATKNEQFF	TGCAGTGCCACTAAAAATGAGCAGTTCTTC
.	TRBV7-6	.	TRBJ2-7	CASGPPGGQYF	TGTGCCAGCGGCCCCCCCGGTGGGCAGTACTTC
many	TRBV6-6	TRBD2	TRBJ2-5	CASSYSGASGRPVETQYF	TGTGCCAGCAGTTACTCAGGAGCTAGCGGGAGGCCGGTGGAGACCCAGTACTTC
many	TRBV19	.	TRBJ1-2	CASSTNRDGDYGYTF	TGTGCCAGTAGCACTAACAGGGACGGGGACTATGGCTACACCTTC
many	TRBV20-1	TRBD1	TRBJ2-7	CSAGQGNAYEQYF	TGCAGTGCCGGACAGGGAAACGCGTACGAGCAGTACTTC
few	TRBV7-2	.	TRBJ1-5	CASSPEISPNQPQHF	TGTGCCAGCAGCCCGGAGATCTCGCCAAATCAGCCCCAGCATTTT
.	TRBV20-1	.	TRBJ1-1	CSAINWGFGTEAFF	TGCAGTGCTATTAACTGGGGGTTTGGCACTGAAGCTTTCTTT
.	TRBV7-6	.	TRBJ2-6	CASSLAYRAVAGANVLTF	TGTGCCAGCAGCTTAGCCTATAGAGCAGTAGCTGGGGCCAACGTCCTGACTTTC
many	TRBV24-1	.	TRBJ2-7	CATSVRHNYEVWQYF	TGTGCCACCAGTGTCCGACATAACTACGAGGTGTGGCAGTACTTC
many	TRBV7-2	.	TRBJ1-2	CASSPRSGTPYGYTF	TGTGCCAGCAGCCCAAGAAGCGGGACACCTTATGGCTACACCTTC
many	TRBV6-2/TRBV6-3	TRBD1	TRBJ1-1	CASSYGTGTGRSTEAFF	TGTGCCAGCAGTTACGGCACCGGGACAGGGAGGAGCACTGAAGCTTTCTTT
few	TRBV9	.	TRBJ2-7	CASSVALGAREQYF	TGTGCCAGCAGCGTTGCTCTGGGGGCGAGAGAGCAGTACTTC
.	TRBV11-3	.	TRBJ2-5	CASSRARGQETQYF	TGTGCCAGCAGCCGCGCGCGGGGACAAGAGACCCAGTACTTC
.	TRBV4-1	.	TRBJ2-7	CASSQVGGRVPYEQYF	TGCGCCAGCAGCCAAGTAGGTGGCAGGGTGCCCTACGAGCAGTACTTC
many	TRBV5-1	.	TRBJ1-1	CASSFLLNTEAFF	TGCGCCAGCAGCTTCCTACTGAACACTGAAGCTTTCTTT
.	TRBV7-9	.	TRBJ1-5	CASSLTPIRGRSNQPQHF	TGTGCCAGCAGCTTAACTCCTATTCGGGGACGAAGCAATCAGCCCCAGCATTTT
many	TRBV2	TRBD1	TRBJ1-5	CASSEDRAGNQPQHF	TGTGCCAGCAGTGAGGACAGGGCAGGCAATCAGCCCCAGCATTTT
.	TRBV6-1	TRBD2	TRBJ2-3	CASRSGSGVGTDTQYF	TGTGCCAGCAGGAGTGGTAGCGGGGTGGGAACAGATACGCAGTATTTT
.	TRBV3-1	.	TRBJ1-1	CASSQDLEQEAFF	TGTGCCAGCAGCCAAGATCTGGAGCAAGAAGCTTTCTTT
many	TRBV12-3/TRBV12-4	TRBD2	TRBJ2-7	CASSPSGRDYEQYF	TGTGCCAGCAGCCCCAGCGGGAGGGACTACGAGCAGTACTTC
.	TRBV27	.	TRBJ1-1	CASGRMDTEAFF	TGTGCCAGCGGACGGATGGACACTGAAGCTTTCTTT
.	TRBV6-2/TRBV6-3	.	TRBJ2-1	CASSYSGQTYNEQFF	TGTGCCAGCAGTTACTCCGGCCAGACCTACAATGAGCAGTTCTTC
few	TRBV5-1	.	TRBJ2-5	CASSSVSEQETQYF	TGCGCCAGCAGCTCAGTTAGCGAACAAGAGACCCAGTACTTC
many	TRBV6-2/TRBV6-3	.	TRBJ2-5	CASSYSSGTPGDQETQYF	TGTGCCAGCAGTTACTCCAGCGGCACGCCCGGTGACCAAGAGACCCAGTACTTC
many	TRBV6-6	TRBD2	TRBJ2-1	CASSYSGTSRTYNEQFF	TGTGCCAGCAGTTACTCGGGGACTAGCAGGACCTACAATGAGCAGTTCTTC
many	TRBV5-1	TRBD2	TRBJ2-7	CASSLSGSSYEQYF	TGTGCCAGCAGTTTAAGCGGGAGCTCCTACGAGCAGTACTTC
.	TRBV4-1	.	TRBJ2-5	CASSETSQETQYF	TGCGCCAGCAGCGAGACATCGCAAGAGACCCAGTACTTC
many	TRBV6-2/TRBV6-3	.	TRBJ2-3	CASSYSQSTDTQYF	TGTGCCAGCAGTTACTCCCAAAGCACAGATACGCAGTATTTT
few	TRBV27	TRBD2	TRBJ2-7	CASSGAGVDKNEQYF	TGTGCCAGCAGTGGAGCGGGAGTAGATAAAAACGAGCAGTACTTC
few	TRBV5-6	TRBD1	TRBJ2-1	CASSPSDRGSYEQFF	TGCGCCAGCAGTCCTTCAGACAGGGGGTCATATGAGCAGTTCTTC
many	TRBV3-1	.	TRBJ1-2	CASSPMRDGYGYTF	TGTGCCAGCAGCCCGATGAGGGACGGCTATGGCTACACCTTC
many	TRBV5-1	TRBD1	TRBJ2-7	CASSREGTGSYEQYF	TGCGCCAGCAGCCGCGAAGGGACAGGCTCCTACGAGCAGTACTTC
many	TRBV30	.	TRBJ2-1	CAWSVEWYNEQFF	TGTGCCTGGAGTGTAGAATGGTACAATGAGCAGTTCTTC
many	TRBV7-2	.	TRBJ1-1	CASSLVKGGAQNTEAFF	TGTGCCAGCAGCTTAGTCAAGGGGGGGGCGCAGAACACTGAAGCTTTCTTT
few	TRBV10-2	.	TRBJ2-3	CASTPLGGSTDTQYF	TGCGCCAGCACTCCTCTGGGCGGGAGCACAGATACGCAGTATTTT
many	TRBV5-1	TRBD2	TRBJ2-1	CASSLDFPSGRFNEQFF	TGCGCCAGCAGCTTGGATTTTCCTAGCGGGAGGTTCAATGAGCAGTTCTTC
many	TRBV12-5	.	TRBJ2-2	CASATISGLANTGELFF	TGTGCTAGTGCCACCATTAGCGGACTCGCGAACACCGGGGAGCTGTTTTTT
many	TRBV3-1	.	TRBJ2-7	CASSLGVPYEQYF	TGTGCCAGCAGCCTCGGAGTTCCCTACGAGCAGTACTTC
.	TRBV5-5	.	TRBJ2-7	CASSRPGFDEQYF	TGTGCCAGCAGCCGCCCGGGGTTCGACGAGCAGTACTTC
few	TRBV19	.	TRBJ1-1	CASSMSLWHTEAFF	TGTGCCAGTAGTATGTCCTTATGGCACACTGAAGCTTTCTTT
many	TRBV20-1	TRBD1	TRBJ1-5	CSARTGGNQPQHF	TGCAGTGCCAGGACAGGGGGAAATCAGCCCCAGCATTTT
many	TRBV11-1	.	TRBJ2-1	CASSTNGGEQFF	TGTGCCAGCAGCACAAATGGAGGGGAGCAGTTCTTC
many	TRBV6-1	.	TRBJ2-5	CASRPSGGETQYF	TGTGCCAGCAGACCCAGCGGAGGAGAGACCCAGTACTTC
many	TRBV30	.	TRBJ2-3	CATDGQPATDTQYF	TGTGCCACCGACGGACAGCCCGCCACAGATACGCAGTATTTT
many	TRBV10-3	.	TRBJ2-1	CAISSDTRSYNEQFF	TGTGCCATCAGCTCGGACACACGGAGCTACAATGAGCAGTTCTTC
many	TRBV5-1	TRBD2	TRBJ2-7	CASSSTSGRTYEQYF	TGCGCCAGCAGCTCCACTAGCGGGAGAACCTACGAGCAGTACTTC
many	TRBV30	.	TRBJ1-6	CAWSTGYNSPLHF	TGTGCCTGGAGTACCGGGTATAATTCACCCCTCCACTTT
.	TRBV4-2	TRBD2	TRBJ2-3	CASSQDMIAGYTDTQYF	TGTGCCAGCAGCCAAGATATGATAGCGGGGTACACAGATACGCAGTATTTT